This T cell receptor beta chain was captured in a study of blood T cell repertoires in COVID-19 (dated by TCRdb to the early 2020s). Some background on the complete study: Samples from collaborators originated in the United States, Italy and Spain and spanned both the acute and convalescent phases of COVID-19. Samples were obtained from the ongoing ImmuneRACE study (first 160 participants) and from 1,000 to 1,500 subjects provided by 6 global collaborators. The prospective study material was composed of cDNA or gDNA derived from T cells, B-cell-depleted T cells, or PBMCs. Deeply sampled blood TCRbeta repertoires from subjects exposed to, actively infected with, or recovered from COVID-19 were included in the dataset. A freely available public database, intended as a resource for researchers studying the immune response to SARS-CoV-2, is where the repertoires were released. Nearly every sample came with metadata listing a de-identified subject ID, COVID-19 status, age in years and sex. HLA class I and class II types, where available, came from metadata supplied by the sample provider rather than from assay-based typing. Paper-wide results and their limitations: The quantity of clinical and demographic metadata differed by source and by participant and was supplied without curation.

TCRbeta CDR3 regions were amplified from genomic DNA by means of the immunoSEQ Assay, a bias-controlled multiplex PCR. As for how the authors treated the data: Within the assay, amplification of reference gene primers was used to estimate how many nucleated cells each sample contained. To quantify the absolute abundance of each unique TCRbeta CDR3 rearrangement, sequence reads were collapsed and filtered. For each sample, productive Simpson clonality was calculated as the square root of Simpson's diversity index over productive rearrangements. TCRdb took this table from immuneACCESS and kept in-frame rearrangements with V and J called. Such tables lack part of the clones; where checked against another copy, unresolved V genes explain under half of the gap, and the rest is unexplained. The DNA was the basis for D and trimming; V, J and clone size are from that table. Here the sample has 200,000 to 250,000 clones; approximately 85% occur a single time. The ten largest clonotypes hold roughly 8.2% of the sample.

Via the germline V gene, CDR1 is MNHEY and CDR2 SVGEGT. The CDR3 spans 14 residues, from the cysteine through the phenylalanine. Only CDR3 DNA remains: 42 bases, in frame from the first base. V lost 5 bases and J lost 5 bases; the stretch between them is 16 bases long. In Seattle, one collaborating source enrolled patients while the infection was active and tracked those patients longitudinally over the course of disease. Each collaborating institution followed its own protocols to collect whole blood in K2EDTA tubes. Collaborator samples were shipped for TCRbeta analysis as frozen whole blood, isolated PBMCs, or DNA extracted from either sample type. On this clone: Its antigen target is currently unknown. Base qualities are missing; no much larger clone stands one base away.

The rearranged segments are TRBV6-2 or TRBV6-3 and TRBJ2-7; TRBD1 is possibly the D segment (7 matching bases). The sequencing input was peripheral blood. The sequence was collected from a woman of 80 years or more with COVID-19, enrolled during active disease. The DNA reads TGTGCCAGCAGTGACCAGGGGGGTACCGACGAGCAGTACTTC. Translated, it reads CASSDQGGTDEQYF.